These T cell receptor beta chains were read from a single sample in a study of OX40 agonist ivuxolimab in advanced cancers. TCRdb's copy holds only in-frame clones and misses some; the assay was immunoSEQ multiplex PCR. The sample yields around 62,000 clones, more than 75% seen once. Sequenced here: CD4+ or CD8+ T cells sorted from blood, sampled in a trial of the OX40 agonist ivuxolimab. These receptors originate from an adult with an advanced solid tumor such as melanoma, head and neck, liver or kidney cancer. Each CDR3 is given with its conserved first and last residue. The D gene is left open where the match is weak. Expanded clones get a size class; other rows say once, few or many, or leave the size out.

j_call v_call clone_size d_call cdr3_nt cdr3_aa
TRBJ2-7 TRBV14 few TRBD2 TGTGCCAGCAGCCAAGAGAGAGGACTAGCGAGCGAGCAGTACTTC CASSQERGLASEQYF
TRBJ2-7 TRBV29-1 . TRBD1 TGCAGCGTGAAGACAGGGGATACCTACGAGCAGTACTTC CSVKTGDTYEQYF
TRBJ1-4 TRBV7-2 . TRBD1 TGTGCCAGCAGCTTATCGGGACAGCTTAATGAAAAACTGTTTTTT CASSLSGQLNEKLFF
TRBJ2-1 TRBV5-8 . . TGTGCCAGCAGCTTGATACTAGGAGGCTACAATGAGCAGTTCTTC CASSLILGGYNEQFF
TRBJ1-5 TRBV5-6 . . TGTGCCAGCAGCGCTCCGGGCCGAAATCAGCCCCAGCATTTT CASSAPGRNQPQHF
TRBJ1-2 TRBV5-4 . . TGTGCCAGCAGCTTGGAGGTGAGCGGCTACACCTTC CASSLEVSGYTF
TRBJ2-7 TRBV6-6 . . TGTGCCAGCAGTTATTTGGCGGAATCCTACGAGCAGTACTTC CASSYLAESYEQYF
TRBJ1-2 TRBV10-1 . . TGCGCCAGCAGTGAAGACATCGATGGCTACACCTTC CASSEDIDGYTF
TRBJ2-1 TRBV25-1 . TRBD1 TGTGCCAGCAGTAGAGGACAGGGCTCCTACAATGAGCAGTTCTTC CASSRGQGSYNEQFF
TRBJ2-2 TRBV12-5 . . TGTGCTAGTGGTCTCCAAACCGGGGAGCTGTTTTTT CASGLQTGELFF
TRBJ1-2 TRBV11-2 . . TGTGCCAGCAGCTTATACCTTACAGGGTCCTATGGCTACACCTTC CASSLYLTGSYGYTF
TRBJ1-6 TRBV4-3 . TRBD1 TGCGCCAGCAGCCCCGGACCCGACAGGGCGAATTCACCCCTCCACTTT CASSPGPDRANSPLHF
TRBJ1-3 TRBV4-3 . . TGCGCCAGCAGCCAAGACAGAGGGGGAGAGACTGGAAACACCATATATTTT CASSQDRGGETGNTIYF
TRBJ2-3 TRBV5-6 . . TGTGCCAGCAGCTTCTTGGAAAGTTCCTCTAGCACAGATACGCAGTATTTT CASSFLESSSSTDTQYF
TRBJ1-2 TRBV11-2 . . TGTGCCAGCAGCCCATGGACAGTCTCTACCTTC CASSPWTVSTF
TRBJ2-7 TRBV4-3 . TRBD2 TGCGCCAGCAGCCAAGAAAGCGGGGGGTCCTACGAGCAGTACTTC CASSQESGGSYEQYF
TRBJ2-1 TRBV7-7 . . TGTGCTAGCAGCTTGCAGGGGTTCGACAATGAGCAGTTCTTC CASSLQGFDNEQFF
TRBJ1-6 TRBV19 . . TGTGCCAGTAGTACACTCCGGGACATTTTCCCCTATAATTCACCCCTCCACTTT CASSTLRDIFPYNSPLHF
TRBJ2-5 TRBV5-1 . . TGCGCCAGCAGCGTATCCGGGACCGAAGAAGAGACCCAGTACTTC CASSVSGTEEETQYF
TRBJ1-2 TRBV13 few TRBD1 TGTGCCAGCAGCCCGGGACAGGGGTATGGCTACACCTTC CASSPGQGYGYTF
TRBJ1-5 TRBV2 . TRBD1 TGTGCCAGCAGTGAATCAGGACAGGGTCAGCAGCCCCAGCATTTT CASSESGQGQQPQHF
TRBJ1-1 TRBV4-3 once . TGCGCCAGCAGCCAAGATCCTGGGGGGTCAACTGAAGCTTTCTTT CASSQDPGGSTEAFF